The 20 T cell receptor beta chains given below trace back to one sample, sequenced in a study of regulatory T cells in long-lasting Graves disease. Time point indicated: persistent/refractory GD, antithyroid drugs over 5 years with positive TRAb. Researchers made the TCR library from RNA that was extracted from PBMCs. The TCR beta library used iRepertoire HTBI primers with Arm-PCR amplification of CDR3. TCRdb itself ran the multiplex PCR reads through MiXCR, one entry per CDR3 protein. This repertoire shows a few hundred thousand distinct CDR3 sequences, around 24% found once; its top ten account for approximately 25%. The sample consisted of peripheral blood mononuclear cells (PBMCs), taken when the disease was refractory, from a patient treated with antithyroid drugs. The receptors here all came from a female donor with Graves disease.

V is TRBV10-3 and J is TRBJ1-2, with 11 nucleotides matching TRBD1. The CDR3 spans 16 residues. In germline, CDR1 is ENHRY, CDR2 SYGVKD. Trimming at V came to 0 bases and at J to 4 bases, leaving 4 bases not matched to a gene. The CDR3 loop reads CAISESDRGLTYGYTF. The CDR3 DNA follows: TGTGCCATCAGTGAGTCGGACAGGGGGCTTACCTATGGCTACACCTTC.

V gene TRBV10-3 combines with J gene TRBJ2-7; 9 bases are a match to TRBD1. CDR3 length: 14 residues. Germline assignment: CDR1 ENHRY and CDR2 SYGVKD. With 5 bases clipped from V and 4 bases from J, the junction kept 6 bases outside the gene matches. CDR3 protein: CAISTGGGVYEQYF. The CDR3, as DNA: TGTGCCATCAGTACAGGGGGCGGGGTGTACGAGCAGTACTTC.

The CDR3 DNA follows: TGCAGTGCTAGTCGTATTGGGACCCAGTACTTC. This translates into CSASRIGTQYF. The chain links TRBV20-1 to TRBJ2-5; D is uncertain. Trimming removed 3 bases from V and 7 bases from J, with 9 bases in between. CDR1 is DFQATT, CDR2 SNEGSKA, per germline (reference sequence). The CDR3 totals 11 residues.

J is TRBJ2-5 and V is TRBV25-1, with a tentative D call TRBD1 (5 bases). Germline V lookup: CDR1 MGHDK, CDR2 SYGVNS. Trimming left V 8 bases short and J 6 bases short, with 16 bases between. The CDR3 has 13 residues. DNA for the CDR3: TGTGCCAGCGCAGACGCAGGGCTGAAGACCCAGTACTTC. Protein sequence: CASADAGLKTQYF.

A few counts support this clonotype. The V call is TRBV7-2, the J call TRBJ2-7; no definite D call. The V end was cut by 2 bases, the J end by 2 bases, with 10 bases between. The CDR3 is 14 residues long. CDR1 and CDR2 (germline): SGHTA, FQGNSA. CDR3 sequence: CASSLSQATYEQYF. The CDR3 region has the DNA TGTGCCAGCAGCTTAAGCCAGGCGACCTACGAGCAGTACTTC.

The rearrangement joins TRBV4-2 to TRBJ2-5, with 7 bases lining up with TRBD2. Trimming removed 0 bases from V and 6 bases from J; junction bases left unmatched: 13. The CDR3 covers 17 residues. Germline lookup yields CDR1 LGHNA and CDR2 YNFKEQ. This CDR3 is CASSQDFGGSEMKTQYF. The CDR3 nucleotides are TGTGCCAGCAGCCAAGATTTCGGCGGGAGTGAGATGAAGACCCAGTACTTC.

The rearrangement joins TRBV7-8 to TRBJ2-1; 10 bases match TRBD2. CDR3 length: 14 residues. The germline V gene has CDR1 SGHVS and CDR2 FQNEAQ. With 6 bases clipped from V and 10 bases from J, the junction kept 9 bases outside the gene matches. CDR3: CASSTGTSVEEQFF. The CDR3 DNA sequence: TGTGCCAGCAGTACGGGGACTAGCGTTGAAGAGCAGTTCTTC.

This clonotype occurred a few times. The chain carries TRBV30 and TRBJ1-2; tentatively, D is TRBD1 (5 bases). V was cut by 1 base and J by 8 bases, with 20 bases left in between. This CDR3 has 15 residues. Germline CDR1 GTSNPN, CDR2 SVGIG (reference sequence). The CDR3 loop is CAWSAPLWGDDGYTF. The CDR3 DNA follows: TGTGCCTGGAGTGCCCCCCTTTGGGGGGATGACGGCTACACCTTC.

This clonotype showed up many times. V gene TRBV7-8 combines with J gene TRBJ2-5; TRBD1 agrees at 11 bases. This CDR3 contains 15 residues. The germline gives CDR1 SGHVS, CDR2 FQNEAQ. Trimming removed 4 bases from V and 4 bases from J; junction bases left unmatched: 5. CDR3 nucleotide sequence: TGTGCCAGCAGCTCCGTGGGACAGGGGGGAGAGACCCAGTACTTC. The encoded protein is CASSSVGQGGETQYF.

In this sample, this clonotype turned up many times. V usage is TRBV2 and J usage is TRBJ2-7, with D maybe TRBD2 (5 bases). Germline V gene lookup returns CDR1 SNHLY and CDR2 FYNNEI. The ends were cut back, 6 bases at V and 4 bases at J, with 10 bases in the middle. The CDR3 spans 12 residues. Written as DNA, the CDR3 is TGTGCCAGCAGGGCGGGTCTATACGAGCAGTACTTC. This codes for CASRAGLYEQYF.

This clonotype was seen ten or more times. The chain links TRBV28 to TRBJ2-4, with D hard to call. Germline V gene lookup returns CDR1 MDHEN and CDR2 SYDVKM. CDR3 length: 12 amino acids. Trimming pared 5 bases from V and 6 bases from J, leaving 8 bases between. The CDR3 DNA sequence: TGTGCCAGCAGTAGTGCGGTAAACATTCAGTACTTC. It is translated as CASSSAVNIQYF.

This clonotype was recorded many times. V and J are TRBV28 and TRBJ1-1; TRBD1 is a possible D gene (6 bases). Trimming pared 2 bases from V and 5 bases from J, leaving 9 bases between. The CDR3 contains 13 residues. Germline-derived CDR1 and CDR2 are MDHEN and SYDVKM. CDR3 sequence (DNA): TGTGCCAGCAGTTTAAACAGGGTTACTGAAGCTTTCTTT. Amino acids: CASSLNRVTEAFF.

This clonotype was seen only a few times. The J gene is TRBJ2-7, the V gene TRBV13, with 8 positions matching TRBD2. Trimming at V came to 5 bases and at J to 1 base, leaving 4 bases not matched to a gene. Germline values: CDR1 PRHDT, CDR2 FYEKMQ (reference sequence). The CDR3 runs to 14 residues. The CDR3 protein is CASSLLAESYEQYF. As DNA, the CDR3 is TGTGCCAGCAGCCTACTAGCGGAATCCTACGAGCAGTACTTC.

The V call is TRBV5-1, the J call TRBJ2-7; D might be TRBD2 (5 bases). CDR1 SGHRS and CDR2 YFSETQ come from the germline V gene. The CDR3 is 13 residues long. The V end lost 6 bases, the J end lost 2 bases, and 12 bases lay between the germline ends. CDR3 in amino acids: CASTTGLTYEQYF. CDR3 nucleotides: TGCGCCAGCACCACCGGACTTACCTACGAGCAGTACTTC. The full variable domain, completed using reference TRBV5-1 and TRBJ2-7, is KAGVTQTPRYLIKTRGQQVTLSCSPISGHRSVSWYQQTPGQGLQFLFEYFSETQRNKGNFPGRFSGRQFSNSRSEMNVSTLELGDSALYLCASTTGLTYEQYFGPGTRLTVT.

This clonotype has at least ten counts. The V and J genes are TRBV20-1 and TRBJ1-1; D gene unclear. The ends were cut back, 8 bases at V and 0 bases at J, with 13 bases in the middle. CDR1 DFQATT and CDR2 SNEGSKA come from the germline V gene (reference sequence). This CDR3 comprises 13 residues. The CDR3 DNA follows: TGCAGTACTACCAAGTATATGAACACTGAAGCTTTCTTT. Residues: CSTTKYMNTEAFF.

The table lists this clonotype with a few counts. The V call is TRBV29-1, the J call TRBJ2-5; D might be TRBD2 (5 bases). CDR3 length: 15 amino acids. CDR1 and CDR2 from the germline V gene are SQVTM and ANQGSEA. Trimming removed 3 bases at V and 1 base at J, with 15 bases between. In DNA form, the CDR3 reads TGCAGCGTTGATTGGGAGATATACCCCCAAGAGACCCAGTACTTC. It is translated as CSVDWEIYPQETQYF.

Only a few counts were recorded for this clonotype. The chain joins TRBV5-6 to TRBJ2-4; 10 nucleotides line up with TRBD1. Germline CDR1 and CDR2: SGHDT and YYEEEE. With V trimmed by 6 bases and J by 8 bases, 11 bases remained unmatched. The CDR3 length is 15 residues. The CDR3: CASILFGQGEDIQYF. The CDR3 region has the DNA TGTGCCAGCATCCTCTTCGGACAGGGGGAGGACATTCAGTACTTC.

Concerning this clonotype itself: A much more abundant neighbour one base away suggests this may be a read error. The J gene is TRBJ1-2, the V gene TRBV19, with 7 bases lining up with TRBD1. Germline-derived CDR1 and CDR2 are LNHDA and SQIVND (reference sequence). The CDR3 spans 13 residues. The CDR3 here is CASTRGQRDGCTF. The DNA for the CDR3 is TGTGCCAGTACGAGGGGACAGAGGGATGGCTGCACCTTC.

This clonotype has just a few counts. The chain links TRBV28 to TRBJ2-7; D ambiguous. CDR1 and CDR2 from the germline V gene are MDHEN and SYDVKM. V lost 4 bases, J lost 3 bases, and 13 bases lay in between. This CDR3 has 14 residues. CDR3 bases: TGTGCCAGCAGTTACCCTGGGGTACGCTACGAGCAGTACTTC. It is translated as CASSYPGVRYEQYF. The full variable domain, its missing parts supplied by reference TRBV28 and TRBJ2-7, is DVKVTQSSRYLVKRTGEKVFLECVQDMDHENMFWYRQDPGLGLRLIYFSYDVKMKEKGDIPEGYSVSREKKERFSLILESASTNQTSMYLCASSYPGVRYEQYFGPGTRLTVT.

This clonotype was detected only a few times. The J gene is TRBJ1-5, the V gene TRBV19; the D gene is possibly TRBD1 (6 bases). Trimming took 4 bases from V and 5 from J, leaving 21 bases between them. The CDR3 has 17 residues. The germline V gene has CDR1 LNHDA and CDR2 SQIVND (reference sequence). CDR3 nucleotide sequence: TGTGCCAGTAGTACGAGATTACAGGGAGGAAGGGATCAGCCCCAGCATTTT. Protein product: CASSTRLQGGRDQPQHF. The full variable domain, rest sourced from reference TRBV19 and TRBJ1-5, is DGGITQSPKYLFRKEGQNVTLSCEQNLNHDAMYWYRQDPGQGLRLIYYSQIVNDFQKGDIAEGYSVSREKKESFPLTVTSAQKNPTAFYLCASSTRLQGGRDQPQHFGDGTRLSIL.